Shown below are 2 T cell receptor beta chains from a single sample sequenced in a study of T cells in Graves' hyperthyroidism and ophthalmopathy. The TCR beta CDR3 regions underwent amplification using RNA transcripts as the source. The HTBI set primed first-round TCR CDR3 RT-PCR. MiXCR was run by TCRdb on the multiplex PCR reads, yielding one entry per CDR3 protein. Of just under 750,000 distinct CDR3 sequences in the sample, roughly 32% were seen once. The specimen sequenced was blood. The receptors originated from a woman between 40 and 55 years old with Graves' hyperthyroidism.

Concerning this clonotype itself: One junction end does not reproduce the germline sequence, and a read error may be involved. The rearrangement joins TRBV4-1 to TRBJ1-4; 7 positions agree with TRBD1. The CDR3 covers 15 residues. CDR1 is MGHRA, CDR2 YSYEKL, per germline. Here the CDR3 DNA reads TGCGCCAGCAGCGCTAGTAGGGGGCGAGGTGAAAAACTGGTTTTT. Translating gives CASSASRGRGEKLVF.

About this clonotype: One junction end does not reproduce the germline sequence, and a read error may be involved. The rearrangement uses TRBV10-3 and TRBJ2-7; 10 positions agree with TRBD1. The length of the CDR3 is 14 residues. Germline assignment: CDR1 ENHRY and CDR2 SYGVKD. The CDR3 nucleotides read TGTGCCAGCAGTTTCGGGACAGGGGTCCACGAGCAGTACTTC. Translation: CASSFGTGVHEQYF.